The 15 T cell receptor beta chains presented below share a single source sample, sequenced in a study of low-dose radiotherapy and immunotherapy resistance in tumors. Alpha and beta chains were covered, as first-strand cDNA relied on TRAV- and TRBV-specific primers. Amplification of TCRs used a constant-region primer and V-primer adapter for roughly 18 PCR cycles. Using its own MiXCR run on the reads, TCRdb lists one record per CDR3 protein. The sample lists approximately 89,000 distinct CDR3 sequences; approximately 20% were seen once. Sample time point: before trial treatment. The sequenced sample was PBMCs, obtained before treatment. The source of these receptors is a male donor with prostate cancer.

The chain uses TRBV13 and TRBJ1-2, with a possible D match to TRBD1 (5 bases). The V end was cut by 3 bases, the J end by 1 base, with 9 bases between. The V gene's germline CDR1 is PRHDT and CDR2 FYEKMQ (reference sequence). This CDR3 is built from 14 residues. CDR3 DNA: TGTGCCAGCAGCTTGGGGCCTCTTAACTATGGCTACACCTTC. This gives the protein CASSLGPLNYGYTF.

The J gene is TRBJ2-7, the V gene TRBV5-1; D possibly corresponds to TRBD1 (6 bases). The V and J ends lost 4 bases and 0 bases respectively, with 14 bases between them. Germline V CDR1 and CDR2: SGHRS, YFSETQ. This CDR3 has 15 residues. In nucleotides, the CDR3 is TGCGCCAGCAGCACGACAGGCGTCAGCTCCTACGAGCAGTACTTC. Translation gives CASSTTGVSSYEQYF.

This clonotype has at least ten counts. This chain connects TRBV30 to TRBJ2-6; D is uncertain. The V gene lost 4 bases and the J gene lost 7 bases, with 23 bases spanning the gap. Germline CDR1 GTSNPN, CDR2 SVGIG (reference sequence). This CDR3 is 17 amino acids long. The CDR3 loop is CAWKAASSTLLANVLTF. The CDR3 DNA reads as TGTGCCTGGAAGGCAGCCAGCTCGACTCTGTTAGCCAACGTCCTGACTTTC.

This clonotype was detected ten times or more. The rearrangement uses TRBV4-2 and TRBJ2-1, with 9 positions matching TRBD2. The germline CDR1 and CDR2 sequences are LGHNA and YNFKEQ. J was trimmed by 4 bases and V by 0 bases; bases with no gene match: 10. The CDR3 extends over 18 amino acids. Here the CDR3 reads CASSQDGGGGASYNEQFF. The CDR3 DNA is TGTGCCAGCAGCCAAGATGGAGGCGGGGGGGCATCATACAATGAGCAGTTCTTC.

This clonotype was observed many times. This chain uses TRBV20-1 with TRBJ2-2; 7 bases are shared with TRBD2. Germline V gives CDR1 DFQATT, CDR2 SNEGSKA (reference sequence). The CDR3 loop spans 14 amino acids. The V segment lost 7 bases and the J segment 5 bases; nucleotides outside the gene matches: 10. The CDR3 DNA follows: TGCAGTGTCTCGAGGGCTAGCGGTACCGGGGAGCTGTTTTTT. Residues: CSVSRASGTGELFF.

CDR3 in amino acids: CASSTLQGAAETQYF. CDR3 DNA sequence: TGTGCCAGCAGCACTTTACAGGGAGCGGCAGAGACCCAGTACTTC. This chain connects TRBV5-4 to TRBJ2-5; the D gene is possibly TRBD1 (6 bases). Trimming pared 4 bases from V and 4 bases from J, leaving 17 bases between. Germline CDR1 SGHNT, CDR2 YYREEE (reference sequence). CDR3 length: 15 amino acids.

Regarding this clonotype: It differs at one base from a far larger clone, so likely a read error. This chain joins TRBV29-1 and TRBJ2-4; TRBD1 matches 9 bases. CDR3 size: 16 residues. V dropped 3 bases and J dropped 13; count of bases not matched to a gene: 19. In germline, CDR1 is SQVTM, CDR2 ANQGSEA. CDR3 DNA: TGCAGCGTTGATTCTGGTGGGACAGGGCGTTCCAATGAGCAGTACTTC. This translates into CSVDSGGTGRSNEQYF.

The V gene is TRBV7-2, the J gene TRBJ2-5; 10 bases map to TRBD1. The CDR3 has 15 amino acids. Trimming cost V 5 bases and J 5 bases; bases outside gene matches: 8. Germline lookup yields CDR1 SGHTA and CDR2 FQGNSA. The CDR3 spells CASSLWTGGSETQYF. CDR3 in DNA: TGTGCCAGCAGCCTATGGACAGGGGGTTCCGAGACCCAGTACTTC.

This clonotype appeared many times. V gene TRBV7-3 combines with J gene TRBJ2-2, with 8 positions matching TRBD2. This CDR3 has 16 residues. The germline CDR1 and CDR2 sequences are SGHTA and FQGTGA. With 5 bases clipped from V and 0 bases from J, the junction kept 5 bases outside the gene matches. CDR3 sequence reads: CASSGTSGANTGELFF. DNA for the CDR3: TGTGCCAGCAGCGGCACTAGCGGAGCGAACACCGGGGAGCTGTTTTTT. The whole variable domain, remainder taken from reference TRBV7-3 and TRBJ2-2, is GAGVSQTPSNKVTEKGKYVELRCDPISGHTALYWYRQSLGQGPEFLIYFQGTGAADDSGLPNDRFFAVRPEGSVSTLKIQRTERGDSAVYLCASSGTSGANTGELFFGEGSRLTVL.

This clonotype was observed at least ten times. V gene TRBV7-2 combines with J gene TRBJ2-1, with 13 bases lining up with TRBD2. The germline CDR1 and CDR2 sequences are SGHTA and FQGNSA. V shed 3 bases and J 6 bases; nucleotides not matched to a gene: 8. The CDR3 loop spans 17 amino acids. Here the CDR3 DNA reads TGTGCCAGCAGCTTCGGACTAGCGGGAGATATACGCAATGAGCAGTTCTTC. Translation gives CASSFGLAGDIRNEQFF.

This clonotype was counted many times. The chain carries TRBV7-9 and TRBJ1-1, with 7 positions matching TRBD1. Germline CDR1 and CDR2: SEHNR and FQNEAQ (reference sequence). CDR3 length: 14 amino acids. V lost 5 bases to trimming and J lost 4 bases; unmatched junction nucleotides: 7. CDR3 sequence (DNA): TGTGCCAGCAGCCGAGGGGGCTGGACCACTGAAGCTTTCTTT. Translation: CASSRGGWTTEAFF.

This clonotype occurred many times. The CDR3 DNA reads TGCAGTGCTGAGGCCGGGGAAAAACTGTTTTTT. Its protein product is CSAEAGEKLFF. The chain employs TRBV20-1 and TRBJ1-4; D uncertain. V lost 5 bases to trimming and J lost 8 bases, with 9 bases between them. Germline loops: CDR1 DFQATT, CDR2 SNEGSKA (reference sequence). This CDR3 has 11 residues.

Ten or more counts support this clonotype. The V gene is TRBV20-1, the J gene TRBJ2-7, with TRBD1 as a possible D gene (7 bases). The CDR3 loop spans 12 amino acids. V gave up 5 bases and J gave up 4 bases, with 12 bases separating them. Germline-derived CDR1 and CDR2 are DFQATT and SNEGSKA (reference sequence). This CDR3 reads CSASGGSYEQYF. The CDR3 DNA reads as TGCAGTGCTTCAGGGGGGTCGTACGAGCAGTACTTC.

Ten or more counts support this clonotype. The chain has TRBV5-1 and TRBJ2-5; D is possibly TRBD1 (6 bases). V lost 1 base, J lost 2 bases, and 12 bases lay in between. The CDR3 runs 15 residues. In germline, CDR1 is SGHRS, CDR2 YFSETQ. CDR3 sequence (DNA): TGCGCCAGCAGCTTGCACAGGGCGGGTCAAGAGACCCAGTACTTC. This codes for CASSLHRAGQETQYF.

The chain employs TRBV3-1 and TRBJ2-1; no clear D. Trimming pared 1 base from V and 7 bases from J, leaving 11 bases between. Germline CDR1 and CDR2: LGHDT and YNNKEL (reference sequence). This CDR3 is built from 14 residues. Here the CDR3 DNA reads TGTGCCAGCAGCCAAGTCTTAATACGAAATGAGCAGTTCTTC. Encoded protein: CASSQVLIRNEQFF.